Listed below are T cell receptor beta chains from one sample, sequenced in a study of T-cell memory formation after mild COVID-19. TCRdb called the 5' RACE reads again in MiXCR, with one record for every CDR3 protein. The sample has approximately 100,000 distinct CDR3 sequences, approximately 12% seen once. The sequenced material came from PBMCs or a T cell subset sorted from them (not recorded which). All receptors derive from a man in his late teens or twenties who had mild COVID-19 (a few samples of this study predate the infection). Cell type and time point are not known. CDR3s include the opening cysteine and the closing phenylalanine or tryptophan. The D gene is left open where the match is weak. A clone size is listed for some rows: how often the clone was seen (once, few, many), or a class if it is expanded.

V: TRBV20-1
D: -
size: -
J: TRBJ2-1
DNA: TGCAGTGCTAGCCTTCGGGGCGCGGGATTAGATGAGCAGTTCTTC
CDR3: CSASLRGAGLDEQFF

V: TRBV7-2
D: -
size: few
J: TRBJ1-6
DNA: TGTGCCAGCAGCTTAGGGACCTTCCAAAGCTCCTATAATTCACCCCTCCACTTT
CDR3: CASSLGTFQSSYNSPLHF

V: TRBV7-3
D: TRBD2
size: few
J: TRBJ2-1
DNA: TGTGCCAGCAGCCCGATACTAGCGGGGGGTCTCGATGAGCAGTTCTTC
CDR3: CASSPILAGGLDEQFF

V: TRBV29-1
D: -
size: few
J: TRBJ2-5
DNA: TGCAGCGTTGAAGCTGCGGGTTGGAAAGAGACCCAGTACTTC
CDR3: CSVEAAGWKETQYF

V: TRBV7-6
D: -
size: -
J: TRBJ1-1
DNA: TGTGCCAGCAGCTCGGCAGGGAGGGGTGAAGCTTTCTTT
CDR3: CASSSAGRGEAFF

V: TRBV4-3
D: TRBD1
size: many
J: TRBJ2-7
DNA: TGCGCCAGCAGCCAAGATCTGGGTAACAGGGGACCCTCGGTACAGCAGTACTTC
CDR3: CASSQDLGNRGPSVQQYF

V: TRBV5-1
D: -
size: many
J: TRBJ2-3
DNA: TGCGCCAGCAGGAGCGGGCAGTACCCCGCAGATACGCAGTATTTT
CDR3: CASRSGQYPADTQYF

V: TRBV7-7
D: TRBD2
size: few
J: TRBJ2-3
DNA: TGTGCCAGCAGCTTATATCCTAGCGGGACGGATTCTAGCACAGATACGCAGTATTTT
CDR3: CASSLYPSGTDSSTDTQYF

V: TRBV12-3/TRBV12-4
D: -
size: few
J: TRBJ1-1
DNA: TGTGCCAGCAGTATCCCCGGGACTGAAGCTTTCTTT
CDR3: CASSIPGTEAFF

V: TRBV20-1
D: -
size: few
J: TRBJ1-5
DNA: TGCAGTGCTAGAGCACTTGGCACAGGCCGAAATCAGCCCCAGCATTTT
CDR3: CSARALGTGRNQPQHF

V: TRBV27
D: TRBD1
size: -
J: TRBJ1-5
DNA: TGTGCCAGCAGCCCGACGACAGGGCCCCAGCCCCAGCATTTT
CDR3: CASSPTTGPQPQHF

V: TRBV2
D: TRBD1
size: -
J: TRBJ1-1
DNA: TGTGCCAGCAGCCCTGGACAGGTCCCTGAAGCTTTCTTT
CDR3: CASSPGQVPEAFF

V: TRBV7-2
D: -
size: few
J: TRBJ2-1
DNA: TGTGCCAGCAGCTTGTGGGACTCGCGAGGCGATGAGCAGTTCTTC
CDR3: CASSLWDSRGDEQFF

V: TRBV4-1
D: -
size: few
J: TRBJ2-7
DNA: TGCGCCAGCAGCCTCACTGATGGAGAGTACGAGCAGTACTTC
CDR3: CASSLTDGEYEQYF

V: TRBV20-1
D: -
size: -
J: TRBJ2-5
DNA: TGCAGTGCTAGAGATCGATCCCGATGGAAGACCCAGTACTTC
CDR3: CSARDRSRWKTQYF

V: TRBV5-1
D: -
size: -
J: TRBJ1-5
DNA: TGCGCCAGCAGCTTGAACCCGGGGCTCAGGCAGCCCCAGCATTTT
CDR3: CASSLNPGLRQPQHF

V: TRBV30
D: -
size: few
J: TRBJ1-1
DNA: TGTGCCTGGAGTGTTGTAGGTCAAATCGGGAACACTGAAGCTTTCTTT
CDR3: CAWSVVGQIGNTEAFF

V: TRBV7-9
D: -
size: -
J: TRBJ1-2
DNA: TGTGCCAGCAGCTTAACCGGCAGGGGCTACACCTTC
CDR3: CASSLTGRGYTF

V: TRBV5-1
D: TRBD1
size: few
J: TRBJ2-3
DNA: TGCGCCAGCAGCTGGGGTGACAGGGGCCATGAGGGATATTTT
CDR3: CASSWGDRGHEGYF

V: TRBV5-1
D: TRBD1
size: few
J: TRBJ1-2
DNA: TGCGCCAGCAGCTTACAGGGGACCTATGGCTACACCTTC
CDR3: CASSLQGTYGYTF

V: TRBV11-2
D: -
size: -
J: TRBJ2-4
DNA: TGTGCCAGCAGCTCGGGCCGCAGGGAAGATGGCAAAAACATTCAGTACTTC
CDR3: CASSSGRREDGKNIQYF

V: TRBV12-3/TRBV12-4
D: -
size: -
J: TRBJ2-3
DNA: TGTGCCAGCAATTGGGGCAGGGTGGCCACAGATACGCAGTATTTT
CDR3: CASNWGRVATDTQYF

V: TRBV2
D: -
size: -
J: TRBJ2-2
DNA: TGTGCCAGCAGTGAAGCTATTGGGCTCACCGGGGAGCTGTTTTTT
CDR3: CASSEAIGLTGELFF